This T cell receptor (beta chain) is drawn from a study of blood T cell repertoires in COVID-19. Overall study: Whether acute or convalescent, the COVID-19 samples came from the United States, Italy and Spain. Sample material is recorded as cDNA or gDNA derived from T cells, B-cell-depleted T cells, or PBMCs.

Assignments of participants to cohorts depended upon their own reported clinical history. The table came from immunoSEQ multiplex PCR; TCRdb's copy has only in-frame clones and leaves some out. In the table there are around 320,000 clones, 90% to 95% of which are singletons. CDR3 length equals 14 residues. Germline CDR1 SGHRS, CDR2 YFSETQ. V lost 4 bases and J lost 10; bases outside the gene matches: 8. Specimen: PBMCs or T cells enriched from blood (not recorded which). This sequence originates from a woman aged 25 to 45 who had been exposed to COVID-19. V gene TRBV5-1 combines with J gene TRBJ2-1; 10 bases match TRBD1. The CDR3 bases are TGCGCCAGCAGCCTTGCCGGGACAGGGGACGAGCAGTTCTTC. It yields the protein CASSLAGTGDEQFF.